The source of this T cell receptor beta chain is a study of stem cell transplantation in POMP-related autoinflammatory disease. Study overall: Impaired MHC class I-dependent CD8+ differentiation was hypothesized from defective thymoproteasomes. Before transplant, CD4+ T cells skewed naive and CD8+ proportions were low. Overall study results and limits: Fewer unique TRB V-J gene pairings were identified in patients with PRAID. Across all analyzed T-cell subsets, patients with PRAID tended toward reduced diversity and increased clonality.

This clone was found a few times. The target antigen is unknown. Prominent immunodeficiency with autoinflammation defined PRAID. The CDR3 is 13 amino acids. V lost 7 bases and J lost 5, with 14 bases in between. Germline CDR1 reads LNHDA; CDR2 reads SQIVND (reference sequence). TCRdb's copy holds only in-frame clones and misses some; the assay was immunoSEQ multiplex PCR. The sample contains roughly 10,000 clones, about 88% of which appear only once. The sequencing here drew on CD8+ T cells from PBMCs, taken before stem cell transplantation. The chain couples TRBV19 to TRBJ1-2; unclear D gene. The receptor's source is a human donor with POMP-related autoinflammation and immune dysregulation (PRAID). The CDR3 nucleotides are TGTGCCAGTACATTGGGTGGGGAATATGGCTACACCTTC. Amino acid sequence: CASTLGGEYGYTF.